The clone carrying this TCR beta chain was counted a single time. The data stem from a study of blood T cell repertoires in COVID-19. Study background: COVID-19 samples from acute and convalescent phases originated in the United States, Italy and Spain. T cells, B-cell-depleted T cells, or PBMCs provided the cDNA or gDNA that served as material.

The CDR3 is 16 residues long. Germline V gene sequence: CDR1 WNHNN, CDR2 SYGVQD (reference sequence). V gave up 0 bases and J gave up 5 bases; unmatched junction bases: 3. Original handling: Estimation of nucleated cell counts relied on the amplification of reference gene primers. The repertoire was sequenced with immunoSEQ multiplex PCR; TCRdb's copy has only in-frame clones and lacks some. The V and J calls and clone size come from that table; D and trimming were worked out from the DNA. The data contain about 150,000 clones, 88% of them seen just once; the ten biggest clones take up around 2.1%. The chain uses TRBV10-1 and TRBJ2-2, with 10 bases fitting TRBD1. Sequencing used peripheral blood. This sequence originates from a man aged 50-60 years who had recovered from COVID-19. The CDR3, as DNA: TGCGCCAGCAGTGAGTCGAGACAGGGGGCGACCGGGGAGCTGTTTTTT. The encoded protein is CASSESRQGATGELFF.